This T cell receptor beta chain was sequenced for a study of cytomegalovirus exposure and HLA in healthy donors. About the study: Among around 400 genotyped donors, around 82% fell in the Caucasian-associated ancestry cluster.

This clone turned up a few times. As yet, its antigen is unknown. Study-wide points: Researchers reported from a later analysis that most CMV-associated TCR beta chains appeared HLA-restricted.

The study ran its PCR with 60 Vbeta and 13 Jbeta primers. Sequencing used immunoSEQ multiplex PCR; TCRdb keeps in-frame clones, though not all of them. The sample has 150,000 or so clones, around 78% seen once. Material for sequencing was PBMCs. The receptor's source is a man aged 35-49 years in good health and CMV-seropositive.

The CDR3 reads CASSLVGSSYTF. In DNA, the CDR3 is TGTGCCAGCAGCCTCGTGGGCTCAAGCTACACCTTC. The J gene is TRBJ1-2, the V gene TRBV13; D gene unclear. CDR3 length equals 12 residues. V was clipped by 5 bases and J by 9 bases, with 13 bases between them. CDR1 and CDR2 from the germline V gene are PRHDT and FYEKMQ (reference sequence).